The 9 T cell receptor beta chains presented below share a single source sample, sequenced in a study of cytomegalovirus exposure and HLA in healthy donors. It was with 60 Vbeta and 13 Jbeta primers that the PCR ran. Using immunoSEQ multiplex PCR, the repertoire was profiled, and TCRdb retains in-frame clones only, with some absent. The repertoire includes some 130,000 clones, approximately 81% of them detected once, and roughly 7.3% sits in the top ten. The sequenced sample consisted of PBMCs. The receptors here all came from a male donor in good health and CMV-seronegative.

The chain combines TRBV5-1 with TRBJ2-1, with D hard to call. Germline CDR1 and CDR2: SGHRS and YFSETQ. The CDR3 length is 14 residues. V was pared by 6 bases and J by 4 bases, with 14 bases between. CDR3 nucleotides: TGCGCCAGCACTCGCACGCTCGAGTACAATGAGCAGTTCTTC. Its protein product is CASTRTLEYNEQFF.

The J gene is TRBJ1-1, the V gene TRBV28; 10 bases match TRBD1. The CDR3 contains 17 residues. With V trimmed by 3 bases and J by 6 bases, 13 bases remained unmatched. Germline assignment: CDR1 MDHEN and CDR2 SYDVKM. The CDR3 DNA sequence: TGTGCCAGCAGTTTCCCCCGGGACAGGGGTGGCGCGTCTGAAGCTTTCTTT. This gives the protein CASSFPRDRGGASEAFF.

The V call is TRBV7-2, the J call TRBJ2-3; 8 bases match TRBD2. With 5 bases clipped from V and 1 base from J, the junction kept 11 bases outside the gene matches. There are 17 residues in the CDR3. Germline assignment: CDR1 SGHTA and CDR2 FQGNSA. The CDR3 reads CASSNNGAGVRTDTQYF. CDR3 nucleotide sequence: TGTGCCAGCAGCAACAACGGAGCGGGAGTGCGCACAGATACGCAGTATTTT.

The chain has TRBV28 and TRBJ1-1; unclear D gene. Trimming stripped 6 bases from V and 4 bases from J, with 15 bases between. Germline V gene data show CDR1 as MDHEN and CDR2 as SYDVKM. CDR3 length: 14 amino acids. As DNA, the CDR3 is TGTGCCAGCAGCTTACAGAACCGTGGCACTGAAGCTTTCTTT. This gives the protein CASSLQNRGTEAFF.

J is TRBJ2-7 and V is TRBV27; 9 nucleotides line up with TRBD1. Germline CDR1 and CDR2: MNHEY and SMNVEV (reference sequence). V shed 3 bases and J 5 bases; nucleotides not matched to a gene: 8. This CDR3 spans 15 amino acids. The CDR3 region is CASSLGTGFWDEQYF. In DNA form, the CDR3 reads TGTGCCAGCAGTTTGGGGACAGGGTTTTGGGACGAGCAGTACTTC.

Turning to this clone: An end of the junction does not agree with germline; a read error may underlie this. V is TRBV19 and J is TRBJ1-5; TRBD1 matches at 7 bases. CDR3 length equals 15 residues. CDR1 and CDR2 from the germline V gene are LNHDA and SQIVND (reference sequence). The CDR3 DNA sequence: TGTGCCAGTAGTCTAGAGACAGGGAGGCATCAGCCCCAGCATTTT. Protein sequence: CASSLETGRHQPQHF.

The sample holds one count of this clone. One end of the junction varies from germline; a read error may be responsible. The chain recombines TRBV6-6 with TRBJ1-5; D gene ambiguous. CDR3 size: 12 residues. Per germline, CDR1 MNHNY and CDR2 SVGAGI (reference sequence). CDR3 bases: TGTGCCGGCAGCCCGGCGGCCCAGTCCCAGCATTTT. Residues: CAGSPAAQSQHF.

This clone was recorded only once. V gene TRBV27 combines with J gene TRBJ1-5; tentatively, D is TRBD1 (5 bases). The germline V gene has CDR1 MNHEY and CDR2 SMNVEV (reference sequence). The CDR3 has 16 amino acids. V dropped 3 bases and J dropped 6 bases, with 18 bases sitting between them. The CDR3: CASSFNSLQGSQPQHF. DNA of the CDR3: TGTGCCAGCAGTTTTAATTCGTTGCAGGGAAGTCAGCCCCAGCATTTT.

This clone was found once. The V and J genes are TRBV25-1 and TRBJ2-3; D is undetermined. CDR3 length equals 12 residues. Trimming stripped 3 bases from V and 6 bases from J, with 7 bases between. CDR1 MGHDK and CDR2 SYGVNS come from the germline V gene. Here the CDR3 DNA reads TGTGCCAGCAGTGATTCTGTCGATACGCAGTATTTT. This encodes CASSDSVDTQYF.